The rows below give T cell receptor beta chains drawn from one sample of a study of blood T cell repertoires in COVID-19. Clones were read by immunoSEQ multiplex PCR, and TCRdb kept only the in-frame ones, dropping some. The table lists a few hundred thousand clones, approximately 83% of them singletons. Sequenced: PBMCs or T cells enriched from blood (not recorded which). The receptors come from a woman aged 25 to 39 who had recovered from COVID-19. Both conserved end residues are part of each CDR3. The order of the fields is J gene, CDR3 length, V gene, CDR3 protein.

>TRBJ1-5|17|TRBV28
CASSLLSTGFSNQPQHF
>TRBJ2-7|16|TRBV5-1
CASSLAGREGRYEQYF
>TRBJ2-1|14|TRBV11-2
CASSPGTGYNEQFF
>TRBJ2-3|15|TRBV7-3
CASSQGTGTTDTQYF
>TRBJ2-7|16|TRBV28
CASRLPPRVRVSEQYF
>TRBJ2-3|13|TRBV12-3/TRBV12-4
CASSFFYTDTQYF
>TRBJ1-2|13|TRBV29-1
CSASLGGYNGYTF
>TRBJ1-6|13|TRBV28
CASEFDGNSPLHF
>TRBJ1-3|15|TRBV18
CASSPDRNSGNTIYF
>TRBJ1-4|17|TRBV19
CASSMGRLRTVNEKLFF
>TRBJ1-5|14|TRBV30
CAWSPRGRHQPQHF
>TRBJ2-5|17|TRBV4-1
CASSQSGQGILQETQYF
>TRBJ2-7|13|TRBV11-3
CALPGTQTYEQYF
>TRBJ2-7|13|TRBV19
CASSTFGAYEQYF
>TRBJ2-3|16|TRBV24-1
CATSDFGAGGWDTQYF
>TRBJ1-5|14|TRBV30
CAWSVQQGYQPQHF
>TRBJ1-1|11|TRBV11-2
CASSLFTEAFF
>TRBJ1-6|15|TRBV9
CASSVDGHYNSPLHF
>TRBJ2-1|13|TRBV24-1
CATSDPGPNEQFF
>TRBJ1-1|15|TRBV19
CASSAQGGAPTEAFF
>TRBJ2-2|15|TRBV11-3
CASSLQGGNTGELFF
>TRBJ2-7|10|TRBV20-1
CSANTGTAYF
>TRBJ1-5|12|TRBV10-2
CASSEPGGPQHF
>TRBJ2-3|14|TRBV19
CASSINSGQNTQYF
>TRBJ1-2|13|TRBV3-1/TRBV3-2
CASSRRDNYGYTF
>TRBJ2-3|17|TRBV11-3
CASSLAPGSGGTDTQYF
>TRBJ2-3|13|TRBV7-2
CASSSPSAPRQYF
>TRBJ1-6|14|TRBV5-1
CASSSAADNSPLHF
>TRBJ2-1|18|TRBV2
CASRHQGGQPGSYNEQFF
>TRBJ2-2|17|TRBV10-3
CAIRSPGLAGDTGELFF
>TRBJ1-3|16|TRBV18
CASSPGLSRSGNTIYF
>TRBJ1-2|14|TRBV2
CASSGLEGLYGYTF
>TRBJ2-3|15|TRBV19
CASSIRGLEADTQYF
>TRBJ1-1|14|TRBV25-1
CASSEGGAVTEAFF
>TRBJ2-3|12|TRBV28
CASSLRQGSPYF
>TRBJ1-1|15|TRBV10-3
CAISDPRAANTEAFF
>TRBJ2-7|13|TRBV5-6
CASSWGQPYEQYF
>TRBJ1-2|15|TRBV7-9
CASSLDGTGNYGYTF
>TRBJ1-4|14|TRBV5-1
CASSLALTNEKLFF
>TRBJ2-2|15|TRBV3-1/TRBV3-2
CASSLSGFRTGELFF
>TRBJ1-4|16|TRBV6-6
CASSYSIWGGGEKLFF
>TRBJ2-7|15|TRBV2
CASSEGRGPDREQYF
>TRBJ2-1|16|TRBV4-2
CASSQDRSGRGSEQFF
>TRBJ2-1|13|TRBV12-3/TRBV12-4
CASSPREDRKQFF
>TRBJ2-2|18|TRBV5-8
CASSLEGQWLTNTGELFF
>TRBJ1-2|15|TRBV10-2
CASSESAAGYYGYTF
>TRBJ2-7|14|TRBV18
CASSLTDTGGEQYF